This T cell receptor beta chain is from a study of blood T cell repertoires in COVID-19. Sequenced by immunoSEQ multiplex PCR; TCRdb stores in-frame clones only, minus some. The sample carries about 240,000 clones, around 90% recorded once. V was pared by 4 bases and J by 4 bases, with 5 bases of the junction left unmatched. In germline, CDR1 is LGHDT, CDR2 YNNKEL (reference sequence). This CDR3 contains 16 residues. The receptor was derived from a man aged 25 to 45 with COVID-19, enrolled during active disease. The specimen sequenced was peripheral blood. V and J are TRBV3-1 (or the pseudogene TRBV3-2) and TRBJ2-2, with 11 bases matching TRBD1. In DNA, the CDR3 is TGTGCCAGCAGCCGACCGGGACAGGGGGTCACCGGGGAGCTGTTTTTT. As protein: CASSRPGQGVTGELFF.